This TCR beta chain derives from a study of CD8+CD57+ T cells in acquired aplastic anemia. Study overall: The average for DNA from sorted CD4+ and CD8+ cells was 3.2 ug. Study observations and caveats: Common to patients and controls were roughly 30 CD8+ CDR3 sequences.

The CDR3 extends over 13 amino acids. Per the germline V gene, CDR1 is MNHNS and CDR2 is SASEGT. The V and J ends lost 4 bases and 6 bases, in that order; junction bases with no gene match: 1. Selection for sequencing was limited to patients who had shown CD8+CD57+ cell expansion by flow cytometry. Patients were therapy-naive when their blood was sampled. About this clonotype itself: Its target is not known.

The template used for profiling TCR beta VDJ and CDR3 was genomic DNA. TCRdb reanalysed the reads using MiXCR and keeps one entry per CDR3 protein. The sample consists of 95,000 to 150,000 distinct CDR3 sequences, about two fifths of them appearing once. This clonotype was sampled from a human donor with aplastic anemia. Source material: sorted CD4+, CD8+, or CD8+CD57+ T cells (not recorded which) from PBMCs. The chain couples TRBV6-1 to TRBJ1-5, with 9 bases lining up with TRBD1. The CDR3 DNA reads as TGTGCCAGCAGTGGACAGGGGGGTCAGCCCCAGCATTTT. It codes for CASSGQGGQPQHF.